These 21 T cell receptor beta chains were all obtained from the same sample, sequenced in a study of post-analysis software for immune sequencing data. General study findings and limits: Relative to controls, patients had five TRBV segments at higher frequency, with TRBV5-6, TRBV5-1 and TRBV20-1 among these.

Unique molecular identifiers were present in the TCR beta cDNA libraries. TCRdb re-analysed the PCR reads in MiXCR, keeping a single row per CDR3 protein. The sample holds around 710,000 distinct CDR3 sequences, 40% to 55% seen once. The antigens these receptors bind are not known. Material: blood. Receptor source: a girl aged 5-17 years with multiple sclerosis.

Only a few counts were recorded for this clonotype. The chain uses TRBV7-8 and TRBJ1-2, with 10 bases matching TRBD1. Per germline, CDR1 SGHVS and CDR2 FQNEAQ. The junction had 10 bases not matched to a gene; V was cut back by 5 bases and J by 4 bases. The CDR3 extends over 16 amino acids. CDR3 bases: TGTGCCAGCAGCGTCGCCGGGACAGGGGAAGCCTATGGCTACACCTTC. It is translated as CASSVAGTGEAYGYTF.

This clonotype was seen more than once but under ten times. V usage is TRBV29-1 and J usage is TRBJ2-1; no reliable D call. The CDR3 loop spans 13 amino acids. Germline V gene sequence: CDR1 SQVTM, CDR2 ANQGSEA. Trimming cost V 7 bases and J 1 base, with 11 bases left between them. The CDR3 loop reads CSGLKGSYNEQFF. CDR3 coding DNA: TGCAGCGGATTGAAGGGATCCTACAATGAGCAGTTCTTC.

This clonotype was observed a few times. CDR3: CATSDPFKDRAGANVLTF. The DNA of the CDR3 is TGTGCCACCAGTGACCCCTTCAAAGACAGGGCTGGGGCCAACGTCCTGACTTTC. V and J are TRBV24-1 and TRBJ2-6; 7 bases agree with TRBD1. This CDR3 spans 18 amino acids. Germline trimming cut 4 bases from V and 2 bases from J; bases unmatched to any gene: 10. Per the germline V gene, CDR1 is KGHDR and CDR2 is SFDVKD.

A remark on this clonotype: The junction departs from germline at one end; a sequencing error may be responsible. The gene calls are TRBV10-3 and TRBJ2-1; 11 positions match TRBD1. Germline V gives CDR1 ENHRY, CDR2 SYGVKD. The CDR3 covers 13 residues. Here the CDR3 reads CATGTGGYNEQFF. CDR3 DNA sequence: TGTGCCACCGGGACAGGGGGTTACAACGAGCAGTTCTTC.

The chain couples TRBV6-2 or TRBV6-3 to TRBJ2-1, with a weak D call TRBD1 (5 bases). V lost 4 bases to trimming and J lost 5 bases, with 27 bases between them. The CDR3 loop spans 19 amino acids. Germline V lookup: CDR1 MNHEY, CDR2 SVGEGT. CDR3 residues: CASSSRLGLTAEPNNEQFF. In DNA form, the CDR3 reads TGTGCCAGCAGTTCGAGGTTGGGGCTGACTGCCGAACCTAACAATGAGCAGTTCTTC.

Comments on this clonotype: Mismatch with germline at one junction end may stem from a read error. This chain links TRBV7-7 with TRBJ2-1; 7 positions match TRBD1. Germline loops: CDR1 SSHAT, CDR2 FNYEAQ (reference sequence). This CDR3 has 17 amino acids. DNA of the CDR3: TGTGCTAGCAGCCCAGAGACAGGGAAGAGCTCCTACAATGAGCAGTTCTTC. Translation gives CASSPETGKSSYNEQFF.

A single count supports this clonotype. This chain joins TRBV20-1 and TRBJ2-1; 10 bases are a match to TRBD2. The ends lost 5 bases at V and 3 bases at J; junction bases unmatched: 4. CDR1 is DFQATT and CDR2 is SNEGSKA in the germline V gene (reference sequence). This CDR3 has 14 amino acids. CDR3 region: CSAEREGNYNEQFF. As DNA, the CDR3 is TGCAGTGCTGAGCGGGAGGGGAACTACAATGAGCAGTTCTTC.

The V gene is TRBV9, the J gene TRBJ2-7, with D unresolved. This CDR3 has 15 amino acids. CDR1 SGDLS and CDR2 YYNGEE come from the germline V gene. V dropped 0 bases and J dropped 4 bases, with 14 bases sitting between them. The CDR3 loop reads CASSVDLGSAYEQYF. The CDR3 DNA sequence: TGTGCCAGCAGCGTAGATCTGGGATCAGCATACGAGCAGTACTTC.

Turning to this clonotype: An end of the junction does not agree with germline; a read error may underlie this. The rearrangement links TRBV6-2 or TRBV6-3 to TRBJ2-7, with TRBD2 as a possible D gene (5 bases). This CDR3 comprises 12 residues. Germline V gene lookup returns CDR1 MNHEY and CDR2 SVGEGT. CDR3 nucleotides: TGTGCCAGCAGTCCCTCGGGATACGAGCAGCACTTC. Its translation: CASSPSGYEQHF.

This clonotype was seen a handful of times. The chain has TRBV3-1 and TRBJ2-7, with 7 bases identical to TRBD2. Germline V gene lookup returns CDR1 LGHDT and CDR2 YNNKEL (reference sequence). The length of the CDR3 is 14 residues. V was clipped by 4 bases and J by 5 bases; unmatched bases: 8. The CDR3 DNA sequence: TGTGCCAGCAGCCTAACGACTAGCTTAGACGAGCAGTACTTC. This encodes CASSLTTSLDEQYF.

The DNA of the CDR3 is TGTGCCAGCAGCCTTGGACTAGCGGGAGGAGTCACAGATACGCAGTATTTT. This translates into CASSLGLAGGVTDTQYF. The chain links TRBV6-6 to TRBJ2-3, with TRBD2 matching 14 bases. CDR1 and CDR2 from the germline V gene are MNHNY and SVGAGI (reference sequence). The CDR3 runs to 17 residues. The V gene end was trimmed by 6 bases and the J gene end by 2 bases; junction bases not matched to a gene: 7.

The chain has TRBV29-1 and TRBJ2-7, with D perhaps given as TRBD1 or TRBD2 (6 bases each). Germline CDR1 and CDR2: SQVTM and ANQGSEA. The CDR3 runs 14 residues. V lost 6 bases and J lost 0, with 15 bases in between. The CDR3 nucleotides read TGCAGCGTGGCGTGGGGGGCCGGCTCCTACGAGCAGTACTTC. Translated, it gives CSVAWGAGSYEQYF.

This clonotype turned up a few times. The rearrangement uses TRBV7-9 and TRBJ1-4; TRBD1 is a possible D gene (6 bases). Trimming removed 5 bases at V and 6 bases at J, with 16 bases between. The V gene's germline CDR1 is SEHNR and CDR2 FQNEAQ (reference sequence). The CDR3 is made up of 15 amino acids. The CDR3 coding sequence is TGTGCCAGCAGCGGATGGCAGGCAGGGGATGAAAAACTGTTTTTT. Amino acid sequence: CASSGWQAGDEKLFF.

This clonotype was recorded a few times. Germline is not matched at one junction end, which may reflect a read error. This CDR3 is CTSSYGTSGTAGELFF. The DNA of the CDR3 is TGTACCAGCAGTTACGGGACTAGCGGGACCGCCGGGGAGCTGTTTTTT. This chain joins TRBV6-5 and TRBJ2-2, with 13 bases fitting TRBD2. Germline V gene lookup returns CDR1 MNHEY and CDR2 SVGAGI. This CDR3 contains 16 residues.

The V call is TRBV7-9, the J call TRBJ2-1; unclear D gene. The CDR3 has 15 amino acids. The germline V gene encodes CDR1 SEHNR and CDR2 FQNEAQ (reference sequence). Trimming left V 5 bases short and J 1 base short, with 12 bases between. CDR3 nucleotides: TGTGCCAGCAGCCCCGAGGCAAGGTCCTACAATGAGCAGTTCTTC. This encodes CASSPEARSYNEQFF.

Only a few counts were recorded for this clonotype. The J gene is TRBJ1-6, the V gene TRBV28; possible D gene TRBD1, 5 bases. CDR1 MDHEN and CDR2 SYDVKM come from the germline V gene. This CDR3 has 18 amino acids. With 2 bases removed from V and 8 bases from J, the gap between germline ends came to 22 bases. CDR3 bases: TGTGCCAGCAGTTTACTTGGGTCAGGGAGGTCCCCCTATTCACCCCTCCACTTT. Translated, it gives CASSLLGSGRSPYSPLHF.

The V gene is TRBV5-8, the J gene TRBJ2-7; 7 bases are shared with TRBD1. This CDR3 has 14 residues. V shed 4 bases and J 3 bases; nucleotides not matched to a gene: 7. CDR1 SGHTS and CDR2 YDEGEE come from the germline V gene. CDR3 protein: CASSPRTGVYEQYF. As DNA, the CDR3 is TGTGCCAGCAGCCCCCGGACAGGAGTCTACGAGCAGTACTTC.

The genes are TRBV14 and TRBJ1-1, with D perhaps matching TRBD1 (6 bases). Trimming stripped 1 base from V and 4 bases from J, with 13 bases between. CDR1 and CDR2 (germline): SGHDN, FVKESK. This CDR3 spans 15 amino acids. CDR3 coding DNA: TGTGCCAGCAGCCAAGTAGCAGGGGTAATCACTGAAGCTTTCTTT. This gives the protein CASSQVAGVITEAFF.

The chain recombines TRBV9 with TRBJ2-4, with unresolved D. The DNA end is more similar to TRBJ2-7, so the J call may be wrong. CDR3 length equals 13 residues. Germline V gene data show CDR1 as SGDLS and CDR2 as YYNGEE. This CDR3 reads CASSVGNKDEQYF. The CDR3 nucleotides read TGTGCCAGCAGCGTAGGTAATAAGGACGAGCAGTACTTC.

This rearrangement joins TRBV12-3 or TRBV12-4 to TRBJ2-3; TRBD2 might be the D (5 bases). The CDR3 runs 14 residues. Deletions cut 3 bases from V and 4 bases from J, with 11 bases between. The CDR3 protein is CASSFPGNADTQYF. CDR3 sequence (DNA): TGTGCCAGCAGTTTCCCCGGGAACGCAGATACGCAGTATTTT.

The V gene is TRBV7-2, the J gene TRBJ2-1; D perhaps matches TRBD2 (5 bases). With 7 bases removed from V and 9 bases from J, the gap between germline ends came to 19 bases. This CDR3 spans 14 amino acids. The germline gives CDR1 SGHTA, CDR2 FQGNSA. As DNA, the CDR3 is TGTGCCAGCAACTCGCGGGCGAGCTCGGGTGAGCAGTTCTTC. Translation gives CASNSRASSGEQFF.